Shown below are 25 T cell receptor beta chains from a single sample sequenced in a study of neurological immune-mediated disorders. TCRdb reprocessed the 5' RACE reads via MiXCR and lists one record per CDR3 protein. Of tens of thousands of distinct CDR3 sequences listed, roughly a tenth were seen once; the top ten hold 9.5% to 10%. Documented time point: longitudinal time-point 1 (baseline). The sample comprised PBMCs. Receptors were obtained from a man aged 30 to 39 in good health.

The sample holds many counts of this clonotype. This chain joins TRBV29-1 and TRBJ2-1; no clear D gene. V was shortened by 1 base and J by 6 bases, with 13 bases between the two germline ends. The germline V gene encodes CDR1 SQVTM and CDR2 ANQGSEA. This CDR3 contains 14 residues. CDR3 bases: TGCAGCGTTGAAGTGTCGGCTCGTATCAATGAGCAGTTCTTC. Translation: CSVEVSARINEQFF.

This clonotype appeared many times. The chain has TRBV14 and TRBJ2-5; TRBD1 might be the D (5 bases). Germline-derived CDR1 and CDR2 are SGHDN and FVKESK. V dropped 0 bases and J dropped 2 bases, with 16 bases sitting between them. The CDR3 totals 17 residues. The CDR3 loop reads CASSQDRSRVVQETQYF. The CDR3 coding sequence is TGTGCCAGCAGCCAAGATCGCAGCAGGGTGGTTCAAGAGACCCAGTACTTC.

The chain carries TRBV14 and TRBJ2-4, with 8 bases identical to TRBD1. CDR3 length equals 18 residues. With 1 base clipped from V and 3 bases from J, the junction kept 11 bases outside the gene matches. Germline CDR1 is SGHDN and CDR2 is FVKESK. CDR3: CASSQGALGQGGKNIQYF. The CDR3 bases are TGTGCCAGCAGCCAAGGAGCCCTCGGACAGGGAGGCAAAAACATTCAGTACTTC.

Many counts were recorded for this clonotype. The CDR3 bases are TGCAGTGCTAGAGATCGGGAAGGGACAGTAAATTCACCCCTCCACTTT. Its protein product is CSARDREGTVNSPLHF. The chain couples TRBV20-1 to TRBJ1-6; 7 bases are shared with TRBD1. The CDR3 extends over 16 amino acids. V was pared by 0 bases and J by 7 bases, with 9 bases of the junction left unmatched. Germline-derived CDR1 and CDR2 are DFQATT and SNEGSKA (reference sequence).

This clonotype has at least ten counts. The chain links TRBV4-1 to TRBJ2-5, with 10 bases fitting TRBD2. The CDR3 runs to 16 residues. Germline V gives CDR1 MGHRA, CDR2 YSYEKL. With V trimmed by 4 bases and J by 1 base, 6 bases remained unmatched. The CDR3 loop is CASSRGLADSQETQYF. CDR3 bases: TGCGCCAGCAGCCGAGGACTAGCGGATTCCCAAGAGACCCAGTACTTC.

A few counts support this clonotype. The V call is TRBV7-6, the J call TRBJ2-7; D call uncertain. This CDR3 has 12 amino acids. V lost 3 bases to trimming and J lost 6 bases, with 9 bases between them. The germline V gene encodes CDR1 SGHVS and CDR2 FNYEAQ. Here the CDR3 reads CASSFPGAEQYF. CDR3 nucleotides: TGTGCCAGCAGCTTCCCAGGTGCCGAGCAGTACTTC.

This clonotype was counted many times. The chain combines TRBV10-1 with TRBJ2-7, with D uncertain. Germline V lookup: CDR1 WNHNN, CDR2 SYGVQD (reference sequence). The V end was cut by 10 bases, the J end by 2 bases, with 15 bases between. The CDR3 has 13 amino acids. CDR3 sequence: CATQSDGTYEQYF. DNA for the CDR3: TGCGCCACGCAAAGCGACGGAACCTACGAGCAGTACTTC.

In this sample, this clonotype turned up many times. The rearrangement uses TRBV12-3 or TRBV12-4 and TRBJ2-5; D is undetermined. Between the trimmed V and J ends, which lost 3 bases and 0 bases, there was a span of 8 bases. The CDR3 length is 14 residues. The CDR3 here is CASSFGSYQETQYF. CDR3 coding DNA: TGTGCCAGCAGTTTTGGGTCGTACCAAGAGACCCAGTACTTC.

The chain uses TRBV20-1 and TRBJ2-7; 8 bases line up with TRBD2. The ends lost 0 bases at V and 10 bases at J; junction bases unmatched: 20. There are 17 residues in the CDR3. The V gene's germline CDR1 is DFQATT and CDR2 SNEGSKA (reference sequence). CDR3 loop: CSARDTGAREAPIGQYF. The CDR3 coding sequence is TGCAGTGCTAGAGATACGGGCGCGCGGGAGGCCCCAATTGGACAGTACTTC.

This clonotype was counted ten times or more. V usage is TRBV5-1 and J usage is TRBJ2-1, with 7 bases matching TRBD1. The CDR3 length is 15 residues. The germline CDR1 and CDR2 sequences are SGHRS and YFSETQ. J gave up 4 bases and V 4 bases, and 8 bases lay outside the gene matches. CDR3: CASSPRQGQYNEQFF. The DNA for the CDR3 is TGCGCCAGCAGCCCCAGACAGGGTCAGTACAATGAGCAGTTCTTC.

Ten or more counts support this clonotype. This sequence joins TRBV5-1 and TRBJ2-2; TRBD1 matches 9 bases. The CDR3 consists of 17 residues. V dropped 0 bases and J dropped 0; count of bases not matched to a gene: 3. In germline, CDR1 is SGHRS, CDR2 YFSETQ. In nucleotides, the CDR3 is TGCGCCAGCAGCTTGGGCGGACAGGGGTCGAACACCGGGGAGCTGTTTTTT. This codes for CASSLGGQGSNTGELFF.

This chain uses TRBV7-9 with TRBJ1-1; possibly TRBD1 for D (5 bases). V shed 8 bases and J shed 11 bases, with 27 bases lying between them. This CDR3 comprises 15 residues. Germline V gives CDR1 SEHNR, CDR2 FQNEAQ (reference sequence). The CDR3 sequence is CASGKSGLSDSVAFF. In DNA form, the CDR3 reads TGTGCCAGCGGTAAATCGGGACTTTCTGACTCAGTGGCTTTCTTT. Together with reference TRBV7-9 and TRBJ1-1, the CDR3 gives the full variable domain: DTGVSQNPRHKITKRGQNVTFRCDPISEHNRLYWYRQTLGQGPEFLTYFQNEAQLEKSRLLSDRFSAERPKGSFSTLEIQRTEQGDSAMYLCASGKSGLSDSVAFFGQGTRLTVV.

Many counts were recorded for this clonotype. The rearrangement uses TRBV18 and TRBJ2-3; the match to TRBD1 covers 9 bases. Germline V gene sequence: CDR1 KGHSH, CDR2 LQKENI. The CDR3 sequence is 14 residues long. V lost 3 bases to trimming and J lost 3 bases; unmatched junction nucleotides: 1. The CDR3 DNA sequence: TGTGCCAGCTCACCGGGACAGGGAACAGATACGCAGTATTTT. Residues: CASSPGQGTDTQYF.

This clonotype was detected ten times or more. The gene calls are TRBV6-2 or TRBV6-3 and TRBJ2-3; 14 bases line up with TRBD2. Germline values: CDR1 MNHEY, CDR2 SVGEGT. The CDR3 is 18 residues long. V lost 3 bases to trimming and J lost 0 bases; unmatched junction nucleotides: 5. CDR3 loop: CASSYRGLAGGSTDTQYF. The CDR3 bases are TGTGCCAGCAGTTATCGAGGACTAGCGGGAGGTAGCACAGATACGCAGTATTTT.

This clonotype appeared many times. Here the CDR3 DNA reads TGTGCCAGCAGCTTAAGTTGGGCAGGGATGGCCAACTACAATGAGCAGTTCTTC. Protein product: CASSLSWAGMANYNEQFF. J is TRBJ2-1 and V is TRBV7-8; a weak D match, TRBD1 (5 bases). CDR1 is SGHVS, CDR2 FQNEAQ, per germline. The germline V and J ends were trimmed by 2 bases and 3 bases, with 20 bases remaining between them. This CDR3 region has 18 residues.

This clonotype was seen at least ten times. CDR3 coding DNA: TGTGCCAGCAGCCCGGACAGGGTAGGCACCGGGGAGCTGTTTTTT. Translation: CASSPDRVGTGELFF. V gene TRBV11-1 combines with J gene TRBJ2-2, with 8 bases fitting TRBD1. Germline CDR1 and CDR2: SGHAT and FQDESV (reference sequence). The V segment lost 5 bases and the J segment 4 bases; nucleotides outside the gene matches: 6. The CDR3 extends over 15 amino acids. The full variable domain, its missing parts supplied by reference TRBV11-1 and TRBJ2-2, is EAEVAQSPRYKITEKSQAVAFWCDPISGHATLYWYRQILGQGPELLVQFQDESVVDDSQLPKDRFSAERLKGVDSTLKIQPAELGDSAMYLCASSPDRVGTGELFFGEGSRLTVL.

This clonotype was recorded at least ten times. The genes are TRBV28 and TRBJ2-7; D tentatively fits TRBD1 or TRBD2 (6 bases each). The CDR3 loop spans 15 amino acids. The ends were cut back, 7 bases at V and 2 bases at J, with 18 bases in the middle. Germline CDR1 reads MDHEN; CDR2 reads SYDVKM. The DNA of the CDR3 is TGTGCCAGCACCCCTTGGCGGGACAACCCCTACGAGCAGTACTTC. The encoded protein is CASTPWRDNPYEQYF.

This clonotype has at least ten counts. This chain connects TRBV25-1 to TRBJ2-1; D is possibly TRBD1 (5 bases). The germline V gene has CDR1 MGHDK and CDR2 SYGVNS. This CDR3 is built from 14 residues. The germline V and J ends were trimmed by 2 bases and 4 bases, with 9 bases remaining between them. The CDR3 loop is CASSETGSYNEQFF. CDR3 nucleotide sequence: TGTGCCAGCAGTGAAACAGGCTCATACAATGAGCAGTTCTTC. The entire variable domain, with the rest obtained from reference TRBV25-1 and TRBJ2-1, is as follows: EADIYQTPRYLVIGTGKKITLECSQTMGHDKMYWYQQDPGMELHLIHYSYGVNSTEKGDLSSESTVSRIRTEHFPLTLESARPSHTSQYLCASSETGSYNEQFFGPGTRLTVL.

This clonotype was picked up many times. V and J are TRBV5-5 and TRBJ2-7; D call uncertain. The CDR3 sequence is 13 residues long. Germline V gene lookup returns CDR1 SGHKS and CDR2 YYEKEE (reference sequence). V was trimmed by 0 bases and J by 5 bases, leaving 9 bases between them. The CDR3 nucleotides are TGTGCCAGCAGCTTGGAATCCCCAAACGAGCAGTACTTC. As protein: CASSLESPNEQYF.

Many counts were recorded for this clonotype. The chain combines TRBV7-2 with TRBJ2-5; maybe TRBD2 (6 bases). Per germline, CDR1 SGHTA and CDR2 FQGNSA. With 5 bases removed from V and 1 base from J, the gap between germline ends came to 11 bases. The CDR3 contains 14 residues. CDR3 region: CASSQTRLQETQYF. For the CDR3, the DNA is TGTGCCAGCAGCCAGACTAGGCTCCAAGAGACCCAGTACTTC.

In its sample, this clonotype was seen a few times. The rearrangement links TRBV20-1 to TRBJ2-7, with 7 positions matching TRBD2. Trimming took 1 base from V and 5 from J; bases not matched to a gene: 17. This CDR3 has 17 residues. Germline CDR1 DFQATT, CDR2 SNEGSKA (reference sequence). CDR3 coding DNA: TGCAGTGCTAGAGGCCCCTCCGGGCTAGCGGAACTTAACGAGCAGTACTTC. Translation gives CSARGPSGLAELNEQYF.

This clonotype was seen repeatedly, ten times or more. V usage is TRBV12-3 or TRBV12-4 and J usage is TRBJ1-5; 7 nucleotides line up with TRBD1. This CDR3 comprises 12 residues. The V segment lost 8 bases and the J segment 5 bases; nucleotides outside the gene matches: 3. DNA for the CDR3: TGTGCCAGCGTGGGACAGTATCAGCCCCAGCATTTT. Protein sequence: CASVGQYQPQHF.

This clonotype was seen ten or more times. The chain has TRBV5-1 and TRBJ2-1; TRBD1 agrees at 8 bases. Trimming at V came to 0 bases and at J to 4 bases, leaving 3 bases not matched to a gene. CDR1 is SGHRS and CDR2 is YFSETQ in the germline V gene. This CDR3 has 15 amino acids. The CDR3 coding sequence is TGCGCCAGCAGCTTGGAGACAGGGGTATACAATGAGCAGTTCTTC. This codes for CASSLETGVYNEQFF.

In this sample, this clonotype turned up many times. The CDR3 region is CASSVDTINEKLFF. The DNA for the CDR3 is TGTGCCAGCAGTGTGGACACGATTAATGAAAAACTGTTTTTT. The chain combines TRBV28 with TRBJ1-4; weak D call: TRBD1 (5 bases). This CDR3 is built from 14 residues. Germline CDR1 MDHEN, CDR2 SYDVKM. V lost 5 bases and J 4 bases, leaving 11 bases between the germline ends.

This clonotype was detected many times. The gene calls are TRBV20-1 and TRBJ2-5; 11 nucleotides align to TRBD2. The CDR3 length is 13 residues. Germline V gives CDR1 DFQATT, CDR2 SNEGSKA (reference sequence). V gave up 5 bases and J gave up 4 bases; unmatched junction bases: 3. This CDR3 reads CSAVAGGVETQYF. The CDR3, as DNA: TGCAGTGCTGTAGCGGGAGGGGTAGAGACCCAGTACTTC.